The 19 T cell receptor beta chains below all came from one sample that was sequenced in a study of T cells in Graves' hyperthyroidism and ophthalmopathy. TCR beta CDR3 regions were amplified from RNA transcripts. The study used the HTBI primer set for a first-round RT-PCR of the TCR CDR3. TCRdb re-derived calls from the multiplex PCR reads in MiXCR, one entry per CDR3 protein. The sample shows roughly 640,000 distinct CDR3 sequences, 16% of them seen only once. Input material: blood. Receptor source: a woman aged 40 to 50 with Graves' ophthalmopathy.

This clonotype came up a few times. The chain joins TRBV27 to TRBJ2-3; 9 nucleotides line up with TRBD1. The CDR3 has 13 amino acids. Germline trimming cut 6 bases from V and 8 bases from J; bases unmatched to any gene: 6. The germline CDR1 and CDR2 sequences are MNHEY and SMNVEV (reference sequence). This CDR3 reads CASRGQGFFTQYF. The CDR3 DNA reads as TGTGCCAGCAGAGGACAGGGGTTTTTTACGCAGTATTTT.

This clonotype was found once. A much larger clone differs by one base, so this may be a read error. The CDR3 bases are TGTGCCAGCTCACCCACCGGGACCTCCAATGAGCAGTACTTC. It codes for CASSPTGTSNEQYF. The chain recombines TRBV18 with TRBJ2-7, with D perhaps matching TRBD1 or TRBD2 (5 bases each). CDR1 and CDR2 from the germline V gene are KGHSH and LQKENI. This CDR3 has 14 residues. V was cut by 3 bases and J by 7 bases, with 16 bases left in between.

This clonotype occurred many times. V and J are TRBV28 and TRBJ2-4; D may match TRBD1 or TRBD2 (5 bases each). The V end lost 5 bases, the J end lost 1 base, and 9 bases lay between the germline ends. Germline V gene data show CDR1 as MDHEN and CDR2 as SYDVKM. The CDR3 consists of 14 residues. The CDR3 reads CASSRGGAKNIQYF. The DNA of the CDR3 is TGTGCCAGCAGTCGTGGGGGTGCCAAAAACATTCAGTACTTC.

Ten or more counts support this clonotype. The V call is TRBV7-9, the J call TRBJ2-5; TRBD1 aligns across 7 bases. Germline-derived CDR1 and CDR2 are SEHNR and FQNEAQ (reference sequence). The CDR3 covers 14 residues. The junction had 4 bases not matched to a gene; V was cut back by 5 bases and J by 1 base. CDR3 region: CASSQGDTQETQYF. CDR3 sequence (DNA): TGTGCCAGCAGCCAGGGGGACACCCAAGAGACCCAGTACTTC.

This clonotype was counted between two and nine times. This chain joins TRBV12-3 or TRBV12-4 and TRBJ1-2; D is possibly TRBD1 (6 bases). V lost 5 bases to trimming and J lost 8 bases, with 18 bases between them. This CDR3 spans 14 amino acids. The CDR3 sequence is CASSPPTGRLGYTF. For the CDR3, the DNA is TGTGCCAGCAGTCCCCCTACAGGGAGGTTAGGCTACACCTTC.

At least ten counts were recorded for this clonotype. The V and J genes are TRBV7-2 and TRBJ2-7; 7 nucleotides agree with TRBD2. CDR3 size: 14 residues. J lost 0 bases, V lost 10 bases, and 9 bases had no gene match. Germline assignment: CDR1 SGHTA and CDR2 FQGNSA. The CDR3 region has the DNA TGTGCCACTGGGGATAGCGGGTACTCCTACGAGCAGTACTTC. Translated, it gives CATGDSGYSYEQYF.

This clonotype occurred a few times. This chain links TRBV5-1 with TRBJ2-5, with D uncertain. The CDR3 is made up of 12 amino acids. CDR1 and CDR2 (germline): SGHRS, YFSETQ. V gave up 2 bases and J gave up 3 bases, with 5 bases separating them. CDR3: CASSFPEETQYF. CDR3 DNA sequence: TGCGCCAGCAGCTTTCCCGAAGAGACCCAGTACTTC.

The sample holds many counts of this clonotype. This chain connects TRBV2 to TRBJ2-1; the D gene is possibly TRBD1 (6 bases). V was trimmed by 6 bases and J by 5 bases, leaving 17 bases between them. The length of the CDR3 is 15 residues. Germline assignment: CDR1 SNHLY and CDR2 FYNNEI. The CDR3 is CASRKGRGTDNEQFF. CDR3 nucleotide sequence: TGTGCCAGCAGGAAGGGCAGGGGAACCGACAATGAGCAGTTCTTC.

This clonotype was picked up many times. This sequence joins TRBV30 and TRBJ1-1, with D possibly being TRBD1 (5 bases). V lost 2 bases to trimming and J lost 0 bases, with 10 bases between them. Germline lookup yields CDR1 GTSNPN and CDR2 SVGIG (reference sequence). CDR3 length: 14 amino acids. Written as DNA, the CDR3 is TGTGCCTGGAGTATCGGGGCTGTGAACACTGAAGCTTTCTTT. It encodes CAWSIGAVNTEAFF. The full variable domain, its missing parts supplied by reference TRBV30 and TRBJ1-1, is SQTIHQWPATLVQPVGSPLSLECTVEGTSNPNLYWYRQAAGRGLQLLFYSVGIGQISSEVPQNLSASRPQDRQFILSSKKLLLSDSGFYLCAWSIGAVNTEAFFGQGTRLTVV.

On this clonotype itself: This may be a read error, as it is one base from a much larger clone. The chain carries TRBV12-3 or TRBV12-4 and TRBJ2-5, with TRBD2 matching 7 bases. Losses at the gene ends were 5 bases for V and 5 bases for J; bases not matched to a gene: 5. CDR3 length: 13 amino acids. The CDR3 DNA reads TGTGCCAGCAGTGGACTAGTCGGGGAGACCCAGTACTTC. This gives the protein CASSGLVGETQYF.

In regard to this clonotype: This clone may be a read error of a much larger clone one base away. CDR3 DNA: TGTGCCAGCAGTGAGTCGGGCGGAGGGAACACTGAAGCTTTCTTT. It is translated as CASSESGGGNTEAFF. The rearrangement uses TRBV6-2 or TRBV6-3 and TRBJ1-1; D call uncertain. The ends were cut back, 5 bases at V and 1 base at J, with 14 bases in the middle. The CDR3 covers 15 residues. Germline CDR1 is MNHEY and CDR2 is SVGEGT.

This clonotype has a count of ten or more. The rearrangement joins TRBV6-1 to TRBJ1-6; no reliable D call. Trimming removed 1 base at V and 0 bases at J, with 13 bases between. The CDR3 runs to 18 residues. Germline V gene data show CDR1 as MNHNS and CDR2 as SASEGT. Here the CDR3 reads CASSEGTQIDSYNSPLHF. In DNA, the CDR3 is TGTGCCAGCAGTGAAGGGACGCAAATCGACTCCTATAATTCACCCCTCCACTTT.

This clonotype was counted at least ten times. The rearrangement links TRBV7-3 to TRBJ2-3; 7 nucleotides line up with TRBD2. Trimming cost V 5 bases and J 5 bases; bases outside gene matches: 7. The germline V gene has CDR1 SGHTA and CDR2 FQGTGA. This CDR3 spans 14 amino acids. CDR3 DNA: TGTGCCAGCAGCCCCGGGGTAGCGGGAGATACGCAGTATTTT. Amino acid sequence: CASSPGVAGDTQYF.

There are many counts of this clonotype. The chain joins TRBV7-8 to TRBJ1-5; D remains ambiguous. V was shortened by 5 bases and J by 4 bases, with 15 bases between the two germline ends. CDR1 is SGHVS, CDR2 FQNEAQ, per germline. This CDR3 has 15 residues. CDR3 coding DNA: TGTGCCAGCAGCCCAGATGGGGTCCTAAATCAGCCCCAGCATTTT. This translates into CASSPDGVLNQPQHF.

This clonotype was counted only a few times. This chain connects TRBV2 to TRBJ2-5; D perhaps matches TRBD1 (6 bases). Germline V gene data show CDR1 as SNHLY and CDR2 as FYNNEI. This CDR3 comprises 13 residues. Trimming shortened V by 5 bases and J by 6 bases, and 13 bases separated the two germline ends. DNA for the CDR3: TGTGCCAGCAGTCAACAGGGTCGGCAGACCCAGTACTTC. As protein: CASSQQGRQTQYF.

This clonotype was counted many times. A read error may account for a junction end that differs from germline. This chain uses TRBV5-1 with TRBJ2-3; TRBD2 matches at 9 bases. Looked up from germline, CDR1 is SGHRS and CDR2 is YFSETQ. The CDR3 is 15 residues long. Here the CDR3 DNA reads TGTGCCAGCAGCTCCCGACTAGCGGGCACAGATACGCAGTATTTT. The encoded protein is CASSSRLAGTDTQYF.

This clonotype was picked up a small number of times. The CDR3 bases are TGCAGCGTTGGCCGTGGGGGTAACACCGGGGAGCTGTTTTTT. Its translation: CSVGRGGNTGELFF. The chain joins TRBV29-1 to TRBJ2-2; the D call may be TRBD1 or TRBD2 (5 bases each). Trimming took 4 bases from V and 2 from J, leaving 11 bases between them. This CDR3 region has 14 residues. Germline V gene sequence: CDR1 SQVTM, CDR2 ANQGSEA.

This clonotype came up many times. V and J are TRBV7-9 and TRBJ2-1, with unresolved D. Germline loops: CDR1 SEHNR, CDR2 FQNEAQ (reference sequence). The CDR3 has 13 residues. The germline V and J ends were trimmed by 3 bases and 8 bases, with 11 bases remaining between them. This chain's CDR3 is CASSFGLTDEQFF. CDR3 coding DNA: TGTGCCAGCAGCTTCGGTCTAACGGATGAGCAGTTCTTC.

Concerning this clonotype: One junction end disagrees with the germline gene, perhaps due to a read error. The chain uses TRBV3-1 and TRBJ1-3; D unresolved. The germline V gene encodes CDR1 LGHDT and CDR2 YNNKEL (reference sequence). There are 14 residues in the CDR3. Here the CDR3 reads CASSQGGRGNTICF. In DNA, the CDR3 is TGTGCCAGCAGCCAAGGGGGTCGTGGAAACACCATATGTTTT.